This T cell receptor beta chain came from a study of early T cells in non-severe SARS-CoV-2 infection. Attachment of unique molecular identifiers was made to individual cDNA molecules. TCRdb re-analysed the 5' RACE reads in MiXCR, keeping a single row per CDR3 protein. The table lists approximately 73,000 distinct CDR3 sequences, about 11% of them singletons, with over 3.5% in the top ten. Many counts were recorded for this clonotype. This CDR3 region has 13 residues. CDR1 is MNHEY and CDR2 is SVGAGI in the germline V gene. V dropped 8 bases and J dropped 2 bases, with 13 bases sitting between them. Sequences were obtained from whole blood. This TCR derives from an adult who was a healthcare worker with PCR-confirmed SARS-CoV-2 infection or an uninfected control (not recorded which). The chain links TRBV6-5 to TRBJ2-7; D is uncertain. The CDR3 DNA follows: TGTGCCAGCTTAAGCAGGAATACCTACGAGCAGTACTTC. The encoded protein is CASLSRNTYEQYF.